Here is one T cell receptor (beta chain) with its context. The CDR3 consists of 14 residues. V was clipped by 0 bases and J by 1 base, with 7 bases between them. From germline, CDR1 is SGHRS and CDR2 YFSETQ. Sequenced by immunoSEQ multiplex PCR; TCRdb stores in-frame clones only, minus some. The sample has around 250,000 clones; 80% to 85% are singletons. These data belong to a study of blood T cell repertoires in COVID-19. About the research overall: The United States, Italy and Spain provided the acute and convalescent COVID-19 samples.

This TCR derives from a woman younger than 35 with acute or convalescent COVID-19. The specimen sequenced was peripheral blood. The chain couples TRBV5-1 to TRBJ1-1; no clear D. The CDR3 here is CASSLGSGNTEAFF. For the CDR3, the DNA is TGCGCCAGCAGCTTGGGGTCGGGGAACACTGAAGCTTTCTTT. The full variable domain, its missing parts supplied by reference TRBV5-1 and TRBJ1-1, is KAGVTQTPRYLIKTRGQQVTLSCSPISGHRSVSWYQQTPGQGLQFLFEYFSETQRNKGNFPGRFSGRQFSNSRSEMNVSTLELGDSALYLCASSLGSGNTEAFFGQGTRLTVV.